One and the same sample provided the 2 T cell receptor beta chains below, sequenced in a study of blood T cell repertoires in COVID-19. Method: immunoSEQ multiplex PCR; TCRdb's copy keeps in-frame clones and lacks some. The top ten clones hold approximately 2.1% of a sample with fewer than 300,000 clones, approximately 90% of them seen once. Sequencing used peripheral blood. The receptors here all came from a woman aged 25 to 39 with COVID-19, enrolled during active disease.

The chain recombines TRBV7-9 with TRBJ1-1; tentative D call: TRBD1 (5 bases). Germline V gene data show CDR1 as SEHNR and CDR2 as FQNEAQ (reference sequence). The germline V and J ends were trimmed by 2 bases and 5 bases, with 12 bases remaining between them. CDR3 size: 14 residues. In DNA form, the CDR3 reads TGTGCCAGCAGCTTAACGGCAGGGCAGACTGAAGCTTTCTTT. Protein: CASSLTAGQTEAFF. The whole variable domain, filled in from reference TRBV7-9 and TRBJ1-1, reads DTGVSQNPRHKITKRGQNVTFRCDPISEHNRLYWYRQTLGQGPEFLTYFQNEAQLEKSRLLSDRFSAERPKGSFSTLEIQRTEQGDSAMYLCASSLTAGQTEAFFGQGTRLTVV.

The chain has TRBV9 and TRBJ1-1; 7 nucleotides match TRBD1. Germline V lookup: CDR1 SGDLS, CDR2 YYNGEE. This CDR3 has 14 amino acids. Losses at the gene ends were 7 bases for V and 4 bases for J; bases not matched to a gene: 10. CDR3 region: CASSRDRVLTEAFF. CDR3 nucleotides: TGTGCCAGCTCCCGAGACAGGGTTCTCACTGAAGCTTTCTTT.